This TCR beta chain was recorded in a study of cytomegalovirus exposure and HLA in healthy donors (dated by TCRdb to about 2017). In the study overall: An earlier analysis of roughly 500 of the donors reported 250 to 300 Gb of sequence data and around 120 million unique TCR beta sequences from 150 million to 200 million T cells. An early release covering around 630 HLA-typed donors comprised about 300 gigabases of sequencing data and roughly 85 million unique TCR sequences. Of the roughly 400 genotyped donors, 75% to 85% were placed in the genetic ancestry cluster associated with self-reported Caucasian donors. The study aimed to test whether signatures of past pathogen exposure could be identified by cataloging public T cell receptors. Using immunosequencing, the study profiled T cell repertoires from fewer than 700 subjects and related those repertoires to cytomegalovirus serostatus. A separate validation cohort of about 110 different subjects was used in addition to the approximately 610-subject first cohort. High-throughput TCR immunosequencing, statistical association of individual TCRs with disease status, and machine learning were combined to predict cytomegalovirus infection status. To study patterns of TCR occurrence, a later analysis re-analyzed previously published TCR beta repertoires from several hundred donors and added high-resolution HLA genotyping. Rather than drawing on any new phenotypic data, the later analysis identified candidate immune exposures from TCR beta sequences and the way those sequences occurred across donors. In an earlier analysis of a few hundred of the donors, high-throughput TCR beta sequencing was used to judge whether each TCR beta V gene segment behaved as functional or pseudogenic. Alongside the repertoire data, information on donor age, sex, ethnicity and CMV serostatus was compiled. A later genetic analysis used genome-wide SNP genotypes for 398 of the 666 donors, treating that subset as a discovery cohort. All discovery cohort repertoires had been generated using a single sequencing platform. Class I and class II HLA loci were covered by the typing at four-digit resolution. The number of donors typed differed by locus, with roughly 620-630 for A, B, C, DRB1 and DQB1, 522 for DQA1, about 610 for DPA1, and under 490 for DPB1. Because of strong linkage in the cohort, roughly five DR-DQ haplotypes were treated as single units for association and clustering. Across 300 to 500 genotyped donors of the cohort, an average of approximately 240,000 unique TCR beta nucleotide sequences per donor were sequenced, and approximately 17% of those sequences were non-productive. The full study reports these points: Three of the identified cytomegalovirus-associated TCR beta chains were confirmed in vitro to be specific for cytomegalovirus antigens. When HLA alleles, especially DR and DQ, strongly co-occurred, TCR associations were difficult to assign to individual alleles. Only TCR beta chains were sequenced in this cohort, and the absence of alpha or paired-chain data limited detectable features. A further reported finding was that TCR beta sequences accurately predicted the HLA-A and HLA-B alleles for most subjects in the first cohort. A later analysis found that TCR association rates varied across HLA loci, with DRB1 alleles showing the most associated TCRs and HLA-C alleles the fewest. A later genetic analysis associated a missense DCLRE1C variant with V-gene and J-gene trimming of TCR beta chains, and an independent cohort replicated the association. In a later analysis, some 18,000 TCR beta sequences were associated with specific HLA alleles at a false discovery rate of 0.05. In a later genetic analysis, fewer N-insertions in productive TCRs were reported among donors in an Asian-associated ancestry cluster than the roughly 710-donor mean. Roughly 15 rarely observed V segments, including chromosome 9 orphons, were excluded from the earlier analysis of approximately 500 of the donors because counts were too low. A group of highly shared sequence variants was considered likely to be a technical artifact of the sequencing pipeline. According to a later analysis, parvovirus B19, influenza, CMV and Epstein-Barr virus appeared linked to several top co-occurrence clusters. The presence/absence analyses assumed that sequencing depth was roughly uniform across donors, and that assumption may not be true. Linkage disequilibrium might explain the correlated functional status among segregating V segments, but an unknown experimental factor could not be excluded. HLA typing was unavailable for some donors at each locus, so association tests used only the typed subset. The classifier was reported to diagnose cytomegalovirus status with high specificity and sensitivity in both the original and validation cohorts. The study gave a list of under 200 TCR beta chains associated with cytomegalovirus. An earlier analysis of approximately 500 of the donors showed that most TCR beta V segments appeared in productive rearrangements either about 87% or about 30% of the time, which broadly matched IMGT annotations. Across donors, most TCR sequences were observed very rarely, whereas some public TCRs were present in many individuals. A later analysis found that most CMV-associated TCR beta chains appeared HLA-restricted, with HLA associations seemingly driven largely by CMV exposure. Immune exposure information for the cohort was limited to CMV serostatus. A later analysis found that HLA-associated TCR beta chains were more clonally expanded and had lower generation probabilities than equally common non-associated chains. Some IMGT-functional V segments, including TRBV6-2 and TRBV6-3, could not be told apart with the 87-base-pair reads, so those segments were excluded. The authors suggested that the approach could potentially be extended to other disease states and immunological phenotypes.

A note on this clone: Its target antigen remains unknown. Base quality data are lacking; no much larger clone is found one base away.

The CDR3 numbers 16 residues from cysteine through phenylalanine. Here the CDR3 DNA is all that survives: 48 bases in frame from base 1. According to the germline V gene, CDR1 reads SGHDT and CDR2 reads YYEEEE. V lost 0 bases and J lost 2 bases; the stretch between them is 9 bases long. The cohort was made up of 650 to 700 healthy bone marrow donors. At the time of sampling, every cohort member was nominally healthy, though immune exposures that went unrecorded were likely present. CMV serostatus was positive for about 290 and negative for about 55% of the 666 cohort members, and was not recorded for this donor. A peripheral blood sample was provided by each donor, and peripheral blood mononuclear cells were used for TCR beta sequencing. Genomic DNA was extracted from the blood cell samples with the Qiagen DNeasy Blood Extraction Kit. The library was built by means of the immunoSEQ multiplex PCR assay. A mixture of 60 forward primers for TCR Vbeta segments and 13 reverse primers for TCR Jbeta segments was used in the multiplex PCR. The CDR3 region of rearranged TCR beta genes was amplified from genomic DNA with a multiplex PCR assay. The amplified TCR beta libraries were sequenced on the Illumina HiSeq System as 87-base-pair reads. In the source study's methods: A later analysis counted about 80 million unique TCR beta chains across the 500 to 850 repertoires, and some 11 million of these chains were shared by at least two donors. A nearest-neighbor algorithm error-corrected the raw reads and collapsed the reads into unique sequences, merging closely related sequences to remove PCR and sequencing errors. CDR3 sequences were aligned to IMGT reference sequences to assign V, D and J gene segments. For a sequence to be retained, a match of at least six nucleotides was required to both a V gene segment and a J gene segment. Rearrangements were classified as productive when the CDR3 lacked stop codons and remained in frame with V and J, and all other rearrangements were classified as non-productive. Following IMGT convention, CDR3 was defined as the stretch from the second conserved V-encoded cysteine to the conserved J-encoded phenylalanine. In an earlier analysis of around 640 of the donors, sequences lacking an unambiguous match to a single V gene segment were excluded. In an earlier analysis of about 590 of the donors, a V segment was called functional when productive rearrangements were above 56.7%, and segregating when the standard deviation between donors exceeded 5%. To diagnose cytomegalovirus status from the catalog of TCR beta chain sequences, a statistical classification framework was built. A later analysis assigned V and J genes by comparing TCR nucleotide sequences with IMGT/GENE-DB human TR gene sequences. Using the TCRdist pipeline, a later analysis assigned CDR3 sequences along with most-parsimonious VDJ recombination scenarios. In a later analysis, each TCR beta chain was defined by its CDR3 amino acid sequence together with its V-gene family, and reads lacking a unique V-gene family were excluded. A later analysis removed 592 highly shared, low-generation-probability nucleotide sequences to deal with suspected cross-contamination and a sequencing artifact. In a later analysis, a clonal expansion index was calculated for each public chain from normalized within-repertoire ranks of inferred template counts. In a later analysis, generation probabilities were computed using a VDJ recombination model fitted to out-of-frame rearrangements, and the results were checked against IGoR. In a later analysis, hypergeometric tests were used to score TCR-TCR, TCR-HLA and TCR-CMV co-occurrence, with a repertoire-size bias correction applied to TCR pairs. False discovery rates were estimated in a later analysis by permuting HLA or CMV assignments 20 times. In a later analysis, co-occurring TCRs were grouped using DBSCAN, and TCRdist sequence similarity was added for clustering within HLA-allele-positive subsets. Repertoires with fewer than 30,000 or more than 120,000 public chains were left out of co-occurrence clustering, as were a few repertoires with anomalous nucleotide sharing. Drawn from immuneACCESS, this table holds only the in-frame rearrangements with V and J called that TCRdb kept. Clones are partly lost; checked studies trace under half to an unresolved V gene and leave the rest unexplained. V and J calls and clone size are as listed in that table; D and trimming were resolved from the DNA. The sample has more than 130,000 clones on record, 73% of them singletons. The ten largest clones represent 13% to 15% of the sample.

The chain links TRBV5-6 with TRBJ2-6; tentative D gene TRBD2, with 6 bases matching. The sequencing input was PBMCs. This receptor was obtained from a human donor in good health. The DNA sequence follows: TGTGCCAGCAGCTTGGTCTCGGGAGCTGGGGCCAACGTCCTGACTTTC. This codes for CASSLVSGAGANVLTF.